Listed here is a single T cell receptor beta chain. In this sample, this clone turned up once. What antigen it recognizes has not been identified. Base-call qualities are not available, and no considerably larger clone is one nucleotide away. In the prospective study, participants were roughly 18 to 100 years old, resided in under 30 geographic areas of the United States, and were enrolled through a virtual design. Cohort assignment in the prospective study relied on participant-reported clinical history from a screening survey and a study questionnaire. In the prospective study, whole blood, serum and a nasopharyngeal or oropharyngeal swab were collected from each participant by mobile phlebotomists. Prospective study participants could optionally give additional blood draws and questionnaires over a roughly 2-month period. Before DNA extraction, prospective study blood samples were shipped either frozen or at room temperature.

The record originates from a study of blood T cell repertoires in COVID-19 (dated by TCRdb to the early 2020s). For the wider study: The collaborator samples originated in the United States, Italy and Spain and spanned the acute and convalescent phases of COVID-19. The prospective study material was composed of cDNA or gDNA derived from T cells, B-cell-depleted T cells, or PBMCs. Subjects who had been exposed to COVID-19, were actively infected with it, or had recovered from it provided the deeply sampled blood TCRbeta repertoires that made up the dataset. The repertoires were released in a freely available public database intended as a resource for research on the immune response to SARS-CoV-2. Samples came from the ongoing ImmuneRACE study (first 160 participants) plus 1,254 subjects from 6 global collaborators. A de-identified subject ID, COVID-19 status, age in years and sex were almost always included in the sample metadata. Where HLA class I and class II types were available, the types were taken from metadata supplied by the sample provider, not from assay-based typing. Points the paper makes about the study in general: Clinical and demographic metadata were provided uncurated, with the amount varying by source and participant.

TCRbeta CDR3 regions were amplified from genomic DNA using the immunoSEQ Assay, a bias-controlled multiplex PCR. Per the original workflow: Nucleated cell counts per sample were estimated from amplification of reference gene primers within the assay. To quantify the absolute abundance of each unique TCRbeta CDR3 rearrangement, sequence reads were collapsed and filtered. For each sample, productive Simpson clonality was calculated as the square root of Simpson's diversity index over productive rearrangements. TCRdb took this table from immuneACCESS and kept in-frame rearrangements with V and J called. Such tables lack part of the clones; where checked against another copy, unresolved V genes explain under half of the gap, and the rest is unexplained. V, J and clone size are taken as reported in that table, and D and trimming were inferred from the DNA itself. Recorded for this sample are some 230,000 clones; roughly 80% of them occurred a single time. The biggest ten clones account for about 1.3% of the sample.

The TCR sequence derives from a woman aged 40 to 49 with acute COVID-19. Sequencing was carried out using PBMCs or T cells enriched from blood (not recorded which).

The nucleotide sequence is TGCGCCACCAACCTTGGACAGGGAATCACAGATACGCAGTATTTT. This translates into CATNLGQGITDTQYF. This chain joins TRBV5-1 to TRBJ2-3, and TRBD1 matches 8 of the central bases. The germline V gene supplies CDR1 SGHRS and CDR2 YFSETQ. Here V drops 9 bases and J drops 2 bases, and the junction holds 11 bases not matched to any gene. CDR3 length: 15 amino acids, cysteine to phenylalanine. Only the CDR3 region is kept as DNA, spanning 45 bases read in frame from base 1.